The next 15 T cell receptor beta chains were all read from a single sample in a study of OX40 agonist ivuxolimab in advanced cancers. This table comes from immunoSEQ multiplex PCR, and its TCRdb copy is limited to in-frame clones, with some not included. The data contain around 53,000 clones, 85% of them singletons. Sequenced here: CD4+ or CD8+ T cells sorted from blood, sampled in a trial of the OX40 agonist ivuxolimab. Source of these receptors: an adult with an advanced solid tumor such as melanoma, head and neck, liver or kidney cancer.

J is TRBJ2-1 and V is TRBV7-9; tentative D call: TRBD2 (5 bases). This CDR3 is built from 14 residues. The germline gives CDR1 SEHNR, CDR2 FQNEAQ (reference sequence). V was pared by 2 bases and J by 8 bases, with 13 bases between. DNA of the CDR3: TGTGCCAGCAGCTTACGGGGAGCACCTGATGAGCAGTTCTTC. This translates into CASSLRGAPDEQFF.

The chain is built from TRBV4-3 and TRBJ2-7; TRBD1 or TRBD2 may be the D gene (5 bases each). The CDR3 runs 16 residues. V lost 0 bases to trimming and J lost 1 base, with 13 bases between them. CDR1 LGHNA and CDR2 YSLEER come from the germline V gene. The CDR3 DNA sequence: TGCGCCAGCAGCCAAGATTATCCGGGACCGTCCTACGAGCAGTACTTC. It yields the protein CASSQDYPGPSYEQYF.

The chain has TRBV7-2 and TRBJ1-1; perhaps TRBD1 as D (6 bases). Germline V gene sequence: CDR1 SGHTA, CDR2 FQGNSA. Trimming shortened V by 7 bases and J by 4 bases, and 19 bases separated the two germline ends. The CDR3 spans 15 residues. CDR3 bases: TGTGCCAGCAACCCTAGGGGGGGGATCATCACTGAAGCTTTCTTT. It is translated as CASNPRGGIITEAFF.

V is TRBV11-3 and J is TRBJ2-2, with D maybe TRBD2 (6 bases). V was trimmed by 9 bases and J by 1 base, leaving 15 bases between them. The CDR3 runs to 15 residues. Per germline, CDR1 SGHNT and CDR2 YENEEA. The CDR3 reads CASRPGTENTGELFF. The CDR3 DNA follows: TGTGCCAGTAGGCCGGGGACTGAGAACACCGGGGAGCTGTTTTTT. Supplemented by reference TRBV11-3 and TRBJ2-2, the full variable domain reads EAGVVQSPRYKIIEKKQPVAFWCNPISGHNTLYWYLQNLGQGPELLIRYENEEAVDDSQLPKDRFSAERLKGVDSTLKIQPAELGDSAVYLCASRPGTENTGELFFGEGSRLTVL.

In nucleotides, the CDR3 is TGTGCCAGCAGTGACTCGGGCGGTTCGGGCGCCAGGTATTTT. It encodes CASSDSGGSGARYF. This chain uses TRBV6-4 with TRBJ2-3; D unclear. Trimming left V 0 bases short and J 14 bases short, with 18 bases between. The CDR3 extends over 14 amino acids. The V gene's germline CDR1 is MRHNA and CDR2 SNTAGT.

DNA of the CDR3: TGTGCCAGCAGCCTATGGACTAGCGGGGGGGTCTACAATGAGCAGTTCTTC. Encoded protein: CASSLWTSGGVYNEQFF. V usage is TRBV11-2 and J usage is TRBJ2-1, with 15 bases aligning to TRBD2. Trimming removed 5 bases from V and 3 bases from J; junction bases left unmatched: 5. Looked up from germline, CDR1 is SGHAT and CDR2 is FQNNGV. The CDR3 is 17 residues long.

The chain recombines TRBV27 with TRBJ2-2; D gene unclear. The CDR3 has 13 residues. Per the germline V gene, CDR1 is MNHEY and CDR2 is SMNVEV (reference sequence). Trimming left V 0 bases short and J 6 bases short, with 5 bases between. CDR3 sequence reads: CASSLSGSGELFF. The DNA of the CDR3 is TGTGCCAGCAGTTTATCAGGTTCCGGGGAGCTGTTTTTT.

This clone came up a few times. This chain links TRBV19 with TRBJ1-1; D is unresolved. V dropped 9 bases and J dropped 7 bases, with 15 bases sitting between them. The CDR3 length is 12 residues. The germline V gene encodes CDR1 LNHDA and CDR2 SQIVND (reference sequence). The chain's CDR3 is CASRMGLYEAFF. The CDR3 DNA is TGTGCCAGCCGAATGGGCCTGTATGAAGCTTTCTTT.

The CDR3 coding sequence is TGTGCCAGCAGCGGCAGAAGTTTTAATGAAAAACTGTTTTTT. Translated: CASSGRSFNEKLFF. The chain combines TRBV9 with TRBJ1-4; D not certain. Germline lookup yields CDR1 SGDLS and CDR2 YYNGEE. The germline V and J ends were trimmed by 3 bases and 4 bases, with 10 bases remaining between them. The CDR3 is made up of 14 amino acids.

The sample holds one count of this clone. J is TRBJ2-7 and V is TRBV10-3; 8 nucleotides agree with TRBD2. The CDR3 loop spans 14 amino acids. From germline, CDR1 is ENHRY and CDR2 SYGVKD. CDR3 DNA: TGTGCCATCAGCGAAGACCCCGGGACTAGGGGAAGGAGGGTC. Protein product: CAISEDPGTRGRRV.

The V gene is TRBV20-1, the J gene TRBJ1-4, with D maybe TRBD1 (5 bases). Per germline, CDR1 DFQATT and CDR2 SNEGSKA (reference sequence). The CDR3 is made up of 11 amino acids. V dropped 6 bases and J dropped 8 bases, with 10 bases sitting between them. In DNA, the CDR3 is TGCAGTGCGCCGACAGAAGAAAAACTGTTTTTT. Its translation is CSAPTEEKLFF.

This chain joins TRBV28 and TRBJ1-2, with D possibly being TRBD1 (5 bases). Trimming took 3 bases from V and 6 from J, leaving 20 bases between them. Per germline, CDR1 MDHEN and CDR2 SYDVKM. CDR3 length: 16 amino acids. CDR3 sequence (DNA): TGTGCCAGCAGTTTTAACACCGGGACCTTATTGGATGGCTACACCTTC. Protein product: CASSFNTGTLLDGYTF.

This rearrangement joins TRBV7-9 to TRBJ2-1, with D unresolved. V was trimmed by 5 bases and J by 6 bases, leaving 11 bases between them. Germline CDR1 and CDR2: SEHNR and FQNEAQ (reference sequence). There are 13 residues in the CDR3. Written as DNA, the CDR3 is TGTGCCAGCAGCCCCCGTTTAATCAATGAGCAGTTCTTC. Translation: CASSPRLINEQFF.

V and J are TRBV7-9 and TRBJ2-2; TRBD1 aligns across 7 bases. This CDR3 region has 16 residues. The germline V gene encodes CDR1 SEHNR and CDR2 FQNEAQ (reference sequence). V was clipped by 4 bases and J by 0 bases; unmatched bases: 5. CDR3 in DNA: TGTGCCAGCAGCTCCGGACAGGCCTCGAACACCGGGGAGCTGTTTTTT. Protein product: CASSSGQASNTGELFF.

The CDR3 loop reads CASSPMDRVYTGELFF. Written as DNA, the CDR3 is TGTGCCAGCTCACCAATGGACAGGGTGTACACCGGGGAGCTGTTTTTT. J is TRBJ2-2 and V is TRBV18; 8 positions agree with TRBD1. The CDR3 covers 16 residues. The germline CDR1 and CDR2 sequences are KGHSH and LQKENI. With 2 bases clipped from V and 3 bases from J, the junction kept 5 bases outside the gene matches.